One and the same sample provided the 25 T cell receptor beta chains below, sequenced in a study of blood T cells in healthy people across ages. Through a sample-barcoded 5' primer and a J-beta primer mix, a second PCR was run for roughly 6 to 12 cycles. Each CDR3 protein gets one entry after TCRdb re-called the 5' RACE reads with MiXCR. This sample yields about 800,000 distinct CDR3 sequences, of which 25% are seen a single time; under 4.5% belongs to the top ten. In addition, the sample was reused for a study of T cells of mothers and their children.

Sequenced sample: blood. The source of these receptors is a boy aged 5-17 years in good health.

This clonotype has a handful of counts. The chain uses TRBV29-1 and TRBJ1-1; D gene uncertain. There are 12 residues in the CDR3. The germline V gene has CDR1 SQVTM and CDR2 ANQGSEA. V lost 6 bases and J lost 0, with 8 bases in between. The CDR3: CSVVRVNTEAFF. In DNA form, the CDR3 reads TGCAGCGTCGTAAGGGTGAACACTGAAGCTTTCTTT.

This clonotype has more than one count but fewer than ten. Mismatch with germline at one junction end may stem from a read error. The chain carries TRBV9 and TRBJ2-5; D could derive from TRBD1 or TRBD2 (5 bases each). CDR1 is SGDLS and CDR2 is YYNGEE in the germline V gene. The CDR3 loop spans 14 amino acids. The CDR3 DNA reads TGTGCCAGCAGCGTAGAGGCAGGGAGAAAGACCCGGTACTTC. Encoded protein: CASSVEAGRKTRYF.

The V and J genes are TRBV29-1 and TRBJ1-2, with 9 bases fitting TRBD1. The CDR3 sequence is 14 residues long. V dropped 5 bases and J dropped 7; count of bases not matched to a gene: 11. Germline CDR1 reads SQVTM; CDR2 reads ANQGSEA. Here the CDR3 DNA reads TGCAGCGTTATTACCCCGGACAGGGGAGGTGGCTACACCTTC. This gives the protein CSVITPDRGGGYTF.

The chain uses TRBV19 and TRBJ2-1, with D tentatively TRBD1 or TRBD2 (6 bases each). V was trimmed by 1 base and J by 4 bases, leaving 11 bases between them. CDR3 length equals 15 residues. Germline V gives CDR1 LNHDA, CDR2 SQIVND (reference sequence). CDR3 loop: CASSIVGGQYNEQFF. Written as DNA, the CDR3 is TGTGCCAGTAGTATAGTGGGGGGCCAATACAATGAGCAGTTCTTC. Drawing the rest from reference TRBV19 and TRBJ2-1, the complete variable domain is DGGITQSPKYLFRKEGQNVTLSCEQNLNHDAMYWYRQDPGQGLRLIYYSQIVNDFQKGDIAEGYSVSREKKESFPLTVTSAQKNPTAFYLCASSIVGGQYNEQFFGPGTRLTVL.

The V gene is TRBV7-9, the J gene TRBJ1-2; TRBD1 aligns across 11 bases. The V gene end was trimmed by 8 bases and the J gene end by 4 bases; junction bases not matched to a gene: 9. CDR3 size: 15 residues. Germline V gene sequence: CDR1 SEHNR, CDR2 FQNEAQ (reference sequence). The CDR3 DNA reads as TGTGCCAGCTTACCGGACAGGGGGCTTTTCTATGGCTACACCTTC. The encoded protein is CASLPDRGLFYGYTF.

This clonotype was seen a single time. DNA for the CDR3: TGCAGCGTTGAGTGGACAGGGGCGTTGGAGCAGTACTTC. This gives the protein CSVEWTGALEQYF. The chain uses TRBV29-1 and TRBJ2-7; 9 bases agree with TRBD1. The CDR3 spans 13 residues. CDR1 SQVTM and CDR2 ANQGSEA come from the germline V gene. The V and J ends lost 3 bases and 7 bases, in that order; junction bases with no gene match: 7.

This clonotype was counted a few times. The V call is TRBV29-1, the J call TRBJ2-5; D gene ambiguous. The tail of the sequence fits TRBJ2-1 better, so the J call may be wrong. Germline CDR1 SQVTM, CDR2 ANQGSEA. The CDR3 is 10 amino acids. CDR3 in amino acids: CSVVSGEQFF. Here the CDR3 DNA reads TGCAGCGTTGTGTCGGGTGAGCAGTTCTTC.

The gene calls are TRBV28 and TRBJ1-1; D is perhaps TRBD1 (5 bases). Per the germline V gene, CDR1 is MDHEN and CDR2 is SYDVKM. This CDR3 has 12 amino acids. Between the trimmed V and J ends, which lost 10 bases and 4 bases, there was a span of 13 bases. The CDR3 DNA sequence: TGTGCCATTAGGGGCAGTCGCACTGAAGCTTTCTTT. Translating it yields CAIRGSRTEAFF. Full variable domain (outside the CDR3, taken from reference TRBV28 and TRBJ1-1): DVKVTQSSRYLVKRTGEKVFLECVQDMDHENMFWYRQDPGLGLRLIYFSYDVKMKEKGDIPEGYSVSREKKERFSLILESASTNQTSMYLCAIRGSRTEAFFGQGTRLTVV.

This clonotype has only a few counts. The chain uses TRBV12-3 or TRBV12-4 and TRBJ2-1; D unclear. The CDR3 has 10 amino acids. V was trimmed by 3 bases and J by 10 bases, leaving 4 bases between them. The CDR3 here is CASSFREQFF. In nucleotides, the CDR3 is TGTGCCAGCAGTTTTCGGGAGCAGTTCTTC.

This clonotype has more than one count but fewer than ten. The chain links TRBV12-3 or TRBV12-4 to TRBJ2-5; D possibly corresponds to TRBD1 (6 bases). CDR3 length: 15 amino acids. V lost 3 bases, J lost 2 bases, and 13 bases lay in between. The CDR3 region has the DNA TGTGCCAGCAGTTTCGCCGCAGGGGAACAAGAGACCCAGTACTTC. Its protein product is CASSFAAGEQETQYF.

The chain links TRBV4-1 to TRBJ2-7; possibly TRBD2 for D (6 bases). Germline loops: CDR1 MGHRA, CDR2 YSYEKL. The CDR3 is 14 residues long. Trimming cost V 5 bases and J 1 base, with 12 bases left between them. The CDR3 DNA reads TGCGCCAGCAGCATCCCCGGGACTTCCTACGAGCAGTACTTC. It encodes CASSIPGTSYEQYF.

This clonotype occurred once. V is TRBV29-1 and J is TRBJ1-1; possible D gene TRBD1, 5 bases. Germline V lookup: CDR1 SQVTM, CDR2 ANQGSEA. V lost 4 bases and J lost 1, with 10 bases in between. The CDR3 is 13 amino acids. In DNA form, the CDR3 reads TGCAGCGTTGCTACAGGTCCGAACACTGAAGCTTTCTTT. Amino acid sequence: CSVATGPNTEAFF.

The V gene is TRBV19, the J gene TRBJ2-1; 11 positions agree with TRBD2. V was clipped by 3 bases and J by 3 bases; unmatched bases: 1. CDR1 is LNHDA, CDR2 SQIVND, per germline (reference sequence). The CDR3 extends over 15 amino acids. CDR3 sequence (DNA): TGTGCCAGTAGTATGGGGACTAGCGGCTACAATGAGCAGTTCTTC. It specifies CASSMGTSGYNEQFF.

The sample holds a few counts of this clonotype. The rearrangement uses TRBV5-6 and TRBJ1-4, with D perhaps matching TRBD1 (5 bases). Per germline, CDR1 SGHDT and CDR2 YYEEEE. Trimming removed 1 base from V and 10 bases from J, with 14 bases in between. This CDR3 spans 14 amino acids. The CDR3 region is CASSLNGAGGKLFF. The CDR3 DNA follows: TGTGCCAGCAGCTTGAACGGGGCGGGCGGAAAACTGTTTTTT.

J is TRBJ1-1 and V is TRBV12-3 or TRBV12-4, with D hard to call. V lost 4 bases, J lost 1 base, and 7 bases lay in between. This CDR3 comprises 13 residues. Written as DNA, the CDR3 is TGTGCCAGCAGTTCTGGGGAGAACACTGAAGCTTTCTTT. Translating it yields CASSSGENTEAFF.

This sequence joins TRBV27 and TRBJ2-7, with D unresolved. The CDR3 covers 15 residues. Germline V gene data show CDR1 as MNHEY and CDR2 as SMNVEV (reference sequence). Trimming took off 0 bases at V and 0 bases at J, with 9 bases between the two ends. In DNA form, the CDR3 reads TGTGCCAGCAGTTTATCGGCGGCCAGCTCCTACGAGCAGTACTTC. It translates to CASSLSAASSYEQYF.

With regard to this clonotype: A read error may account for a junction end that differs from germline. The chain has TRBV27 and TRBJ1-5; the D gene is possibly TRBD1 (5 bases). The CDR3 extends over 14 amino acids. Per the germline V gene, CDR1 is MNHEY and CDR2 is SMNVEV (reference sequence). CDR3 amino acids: CASSLQGSNQPRHF. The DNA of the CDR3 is TGTGCCAGCAGTTTACAGGGTAGCAATCAGCCCCGGCATTTT.

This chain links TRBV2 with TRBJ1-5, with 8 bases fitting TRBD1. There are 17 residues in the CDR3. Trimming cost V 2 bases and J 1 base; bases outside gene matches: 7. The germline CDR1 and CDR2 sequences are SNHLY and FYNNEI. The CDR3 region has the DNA TGTGCCAGCAGTGAAATGGACAGGGAATTGAGCAATCAGCCCCAGCATTTT. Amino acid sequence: CASSEMDRELSNQPQHF. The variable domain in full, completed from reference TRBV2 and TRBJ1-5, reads EPEVTQTPSHQVTQMGQEVILRCVPISNHLYFYWYRQILGQKVEFLVSFYNNEISEKSEIFDDQFSVERPDGSNFTLKIRSTKLEDSAMYFCASSEMDRELSNQPQHFGDGTRLSIL.

The chain's CDR3 is CSARDSPSYEQYF. The CDR3 DNA sequence: TGCAGTGCTAGAGACAGTCCCTCCTACGAGCAGTACTTC. V and J are TRBV20-1 and TRBJ2-7; D uncertain. The CDR3 extends over 13 amino acids. V lost 0 bases and J lost 0, with 6 bases in between. Germline V gene data show CDR1 as DFQATT and CDR2 as SNEGSKA (reference sequence).

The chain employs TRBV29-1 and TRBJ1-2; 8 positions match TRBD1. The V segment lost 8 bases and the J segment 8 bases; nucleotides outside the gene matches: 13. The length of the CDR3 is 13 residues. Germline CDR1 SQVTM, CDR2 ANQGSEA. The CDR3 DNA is TGCAGCATCCCCAAGACAGGGGTAAACGGCTACACCTTC. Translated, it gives CSIPKTGVNGYTF.

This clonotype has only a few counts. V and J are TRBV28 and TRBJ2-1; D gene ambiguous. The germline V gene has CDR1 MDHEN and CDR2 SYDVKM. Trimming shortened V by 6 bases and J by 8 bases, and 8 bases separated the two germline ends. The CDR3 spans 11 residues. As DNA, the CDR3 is TGTGCCAGCAGCTTAAGGGATGAGCAGTTCTTC. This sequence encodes CASSLRDEQFF.

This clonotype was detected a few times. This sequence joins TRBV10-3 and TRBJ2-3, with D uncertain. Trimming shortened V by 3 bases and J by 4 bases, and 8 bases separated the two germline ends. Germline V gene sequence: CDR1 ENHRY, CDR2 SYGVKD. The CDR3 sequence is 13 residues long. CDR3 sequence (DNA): TGTGCCATCAGTGAAGGCCAGCCAGATACGCAGTATTTT. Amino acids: CAISEGQPDTQYF.

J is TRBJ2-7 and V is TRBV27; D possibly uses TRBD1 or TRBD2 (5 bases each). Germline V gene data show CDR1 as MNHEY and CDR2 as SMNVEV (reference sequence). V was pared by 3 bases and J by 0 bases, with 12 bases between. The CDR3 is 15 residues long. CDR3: CASSLDGASSYEQYF. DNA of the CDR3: TGTGCCAGCAGTTTGGACGGGGCTAGCTCCTACGAGCAGTACTTC.

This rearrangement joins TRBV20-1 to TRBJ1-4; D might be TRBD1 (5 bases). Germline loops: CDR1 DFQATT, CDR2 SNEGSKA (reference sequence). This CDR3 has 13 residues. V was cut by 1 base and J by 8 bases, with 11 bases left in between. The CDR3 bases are TGCAGTGCTAGAGTAGGGGTGGGGGAAAAACTGTTTTTT. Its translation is CSARVGVGEKLFF.

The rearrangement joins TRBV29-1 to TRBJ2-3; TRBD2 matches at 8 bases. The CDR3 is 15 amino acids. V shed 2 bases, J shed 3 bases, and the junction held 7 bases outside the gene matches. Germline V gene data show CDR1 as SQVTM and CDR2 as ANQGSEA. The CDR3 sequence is CSVELAGRGTDTQYF. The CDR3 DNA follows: TGCAGCGTTGAATTAGCGGGGAGGGGGACAGATACGCAGTATTTT.